The clone carrying this T cell receptor beta chain was picked up a small number of times. Antigen specificity is unknown. Using immunoSEQ multiplex PCR, the repertoire was profiled, and TCRdb retains in-frame clones only, with some absent. The sample lists 75,000 to 90,000 clones; 80% to 95% were seen once. The data stem from a study of human versus mouse CDR3 diversity and MHC coevolution. Study summary: Each sample yielded about 0.6 x 10^7 to 1.8 x 10^7 valid reads. Study findings and constraints: On average, humans showed more CDR3 deletions and insertions than mice. Among all groups, most of the three human donors showed least clonal inequality. Humans had the largest estimated TCR beta repertoire, 1.5 million to 2 million clonotypes.

The TCR sequence derives from a person aged 30 to 70 in good health. Sequences were obtained from naive CD4+ T cells from blood. Specified subset: CD45RO-negative CD62L-positive naive CD4 T cells.

Here the CDR3 reads CSVVGSGNGYTF. Written as DNA, the CDR3 is TGCAGCGTTGTTGGGTCAGGGAATGGCTACACCTTC. This chain links TRBV29-1 with TRBJ1-2; D perhaps matches TRBD1 (5 bases). Trimming shortened V by 4 bases and J by 6 bases, and 12 bases separated the two germline ends. Per the germline V gene, CDR1 is SQVTM and CDR2 is ANQGSEA. The CDR3 is 12 amino acids.